The 24 T cell receptor beta chains listed next were all sequenced from one sample in a study of T cells in Graves' hyperthyroidism and ophthalmopathy. The TCR beta CDR3 regions underwent amplification using RNA transcripts as the source. A set of HTBI primers served as the primers for a first-round RT-PCR of the TCR CDR3. MiXCR, run by TCRdb on the multiplex PCR reads, gives a single entry per CDR3 protein. The profile covers 730,000 or so distinct CDR3 sequences, with about 19% appearing a single time and 15% to 20% taken by the ten largest. Sample: blood. The source is a woman between 50 and 59 years old with Graves' hyperthyroidism that later progressed to Graves' ophthalmopathy.

The chain employs TRBV19 and TRBJ1-1, with D possibly being TRBD1 (5 bases). Trimming removed 0 bases at V and 4 bases at J, with 15 bases between. From germline, CDR1 is LNHDA and CDR2 SQIVND (reference sequence). The CDR3 has 16 residues. In nucleotides, the CDR3 is TGTGCCAGTAGTATAGATCTGGGGCGGCTGGCCACTGAAGCTTTCTTT. Its protein is CASSIDLGRLATEAFF.

The chain has TRBV6-6 and TRBJ2-5; D call uncertain. V was cut by 0 bases and J by 5 bases, with 10 bases left in between. CDR1 and CDR2 (germline): MNHNY, SVGAGI (reference sequence). The CDR3 contains 14 residues. In DNA form, the CDR3 reads TGTGCCAGCAGTTACTCCACTGGCCTTGAGACCCAGTACTTC. Its translation is CASSYSTGLETQYF.

This clonotype was seen a few times. The chain uses TRBV12-3 or TRBV12-4 and TRBJ1-3; 7 nucleotides align to TRBD1. V shed 4 bases, J shed 2 bases, and the junction held 5 bases outside the gene matches. The CDR3 extends over 15 amino acids. CDR3 sequence (DNA): TGTGCCAGCAGTTACAGGGGCTTTACTGGAAACACCATATATTTT. It is translated as CASSYRGFTGNTIYF.

Ten or more counts support this clonotype. The chain is built from TRBV18 and TRBJ2-1; D not resolved. The CDR3 sequence is 13 residues long. Trimming took off 0 bases at V and 6 bases at J, with 6 bases between the two ends. Germline loops: CDR1 KGHSH, CDR2 LQKENI. The CDR3 sequence: CASSPPSSNEQFF. In DNA, the CDR3 is TGTGCCAGCTCACCACCGTCCAGCAATGAGCAGTTCTTC.

The CDR3 sequence is CASSPIGYNEQFF. The CDR3 nucleotides read TGTGCCAGCAGCCCCATAGGCTACAATGAGCAGTTCTTC. The chain carries TRBV27 and TRBJ2-1; D gene ambiguous. The CDR3 runs to 13 residues. From germline, CDR1 is MNHEY and CDR2 SMNVEV (reference sequence). V dropped 6 bases and J dropped 3 bases, with 9 bases sitting between them.

The rearrangement uses TRBV20-1 and TRBJ2-7; no firm D call. The CDR3 contains 13 residues. Germline V gene lookup returns CDR1 DFQATT and CDR2 SNEGSKA (reference sequence). The CDR3 nucleotides are TGCAGACCCTCCCACGGGCAGTCCTACGAGCAGTACTTC. This encodes CRPSHGQSYEQYF.

This clonotype was detected ten times or more. This chain connects TRBV3-1 to TRBJ2-1; D is unclear. Trimming pared 1 base from V and 7 bases from J, leaving 17 bases between. Germline CDR1 is LGHDT and CDR2 is YNNKEL (reference sequence). There are 16 residues in the CDR3. The CDR3 here is CASSQVGVGRNNEQFF. In nucleotides, the CDR3 is TGTGCCAGCAGCCAAGTTGGAGTAGGTAGGAATAATGAGCAGTTCTTC.

Ten or more counts support this clonotype. The V and J genes are TRBV6-1 and TRBJ2-7; D call uncertain. The germline CDR1 and CDR2 sequences are MNHNS and SASEGT. The CDR3 totals 14 residues. Trimming pared 5 bases from V and 3 bases from J, leaving 14 bases between. The CDR3 protein is CASSPSQDLYEQYF. The DNA of the CDR3 is TGTGCCAGCAGTCCCAGCCAGGACCTCTACGAGCAGTACTTC.

This clonotype has more than one count but fewer than ten. The V call is TRBV30, the J call TRBJ2-6; 7 nucleotides agree with TRBD1. This CDR3 region has 16 residues. CDR1 is GTSNPN, CDR2 SVGIG, per germline (reference sequence). Trimming cost V 8 bases and J 0 bases; bases outside gene matches: 10. CDR3 loop: CAGTTGQRSGANVLTF. CDR3 nucleotide sequence: TGTGCCGGAACCACGGGACAGCGCTCTGGGGCCAACGTCCTGACTTTC.

This clonotype showed up many times. V gene TRBV11-2 combines with J gene TRBJ1-2, with a tentative D call TRBD1 (5 bases). V lost 0 bases to trimming and J lost 4 bases, with 12 bases between them. There are 15 residues in the CDR3. From germline, CDR1 is SGHAT and CDR2 FQNNGV. DNA of the CDR3: TGTGCCAGCAGCTTAGACGGGGACCGACTCTATGGCTACACCTTC. It specifies CASSLDGDRLYGYTF.

The V gene is TRBV6-1, the J gene TRBJ1-2, with D tentatively TRBD1 (5 bases). The germline gives CDR1 MNHNS, CDR2 SASEGT. This CDR3 has 16 amino acids. The V gene lost 8 bases and the J gene lost 7 bases, with 26 bases spanning the gap. CDR3 amino acids: CASHSDRQYPRVGYTF. The CDR3 DNA follows: TGTGCCAGCCACTCGGATAGACAGTACCCCAGGGTTGGCTACACCTTC.

The chain couples TRBV6-2 or TRBV6-3 to TRBJ1-6; TRBD1 matches 10 bases. CDR1 is MNHEY and CDR2 is SVGEGT in the germline V gene. This CDR3 is 15 amino acids long. V lost 5 bases, J lost 7 bases, and 5 bases stayed unmatched. The CDR3 nucleotides are TGTGCCAGCAGTCCCGTGGGACAGGGGAATTCACCCCTCCACTTT. Amino acids: CASSPVGQGNSPLHF.

This clonotype has at least ten counts. The chain employs TRBV3-1 and TRBJ1-4; D is unclear. The CDR3 contains 15 residues. Looked up from germline, CDR1 is LGHDT and CDR2 is YNNKEL (reference sequence). With 0 bases removed from V and 4 bases from J, the gap between germline ends came to 9 bases. The DNA of the CDR3 is TGTGCCAGCAGCCAAGATTTTGAAGATAATGAAAAACTGTTTTTT. Its protein product is CASSQDFEDNEKLFF.

This clonotype showed up many times. The chain uses TRBV12-3 or TRBV12-4 and TRBJ2-7; unclear D gene. The length of the CDR3 is 14 residues. The ends were cut back, 3 bases at V and 7 bases at J, with 16 bases in the middle. The CDR3 DNA sequence: TGTGCCAGCAGTTTTAAGCACTCGTCTAAGGAGCAGTACTTC. Translation gives CASSFKHSSKEQYF.

In its sample, this clonotype was seen many times. V is TRBV5-1 and J is TRBJ1-2; D gene uncertain. The CDR3 has 15 amino acids. Trimming shortened V by 0 bases and J by 2 bases, and 11 bases separated the two germline ends. Looked up from germline, CDR1 is SGHRS and CDR2 is YFSETQ. The DNA for the CDR3 is TGCGCCAGCAGCTTGGGGCAGGCTCGAAACTATGGCTACACCTTC. It codes for CASSLGQARNYGYTF. Filled out from reference TRBV5-1 and TRBJ1-2, the complete variable domain reads KAGVTQTPRYLIKTRGQQVTLSCSPISGHRSVSWYQQTPGQGLQFLFEYFSETQRNKGNFPGRFSGRQFSNSRSEMNVSTLELGDSALYLCASSLGQARNYGYTFGSGTRLTVV.

Points on this clonotype: A much larger clone differs by one base, so this may be a read error. The chain uses TRBV11-2 and TRBJ2-3; 9 bases are shared with TRBD2. The CDR3 is made up of 16 amino acids. Trimming removed 2 bases from V and 5 bases from J; junction bases left unmatched: 8. Germline V gene lookup returns CDR1 SGHAT and CDR2 FQNNGV. CDR3 bases: TGTGCCAGCAGCTTATATGCAGCGGGGGGAGTAGATACGCAGTATTTT. It encodes CASSLYAAGGVDTQYF.

This clonotype was detected ten times or more. V and J are TRBV7-9 and TRBJ2-7; 9 bases match TRBD1. CDR1 and CDR2 (germline): SEHNR, FQNEAQ (reference sequence). The CDR3 spans 17 residues. Losses at the gene ends were 4 bases for V and 1 base for J; bases not matched to a gene: 11. In DNA form, the CDR3 reads TGTGCCAGCAGCTCGACAGGGGGAAATTGGTTATCCTACGAGCAGTACTTC. Protein: CASSSTGGNWLSYEQYF.

This clonotype was counted many times. V and J are TRBV3-1 and TRBJ1-6, with D perhaps matching TRBD1 (6 bases). V lost 4 bases and J lost 10, with 20 bases in between. The CDR3 runs to 16 residues. The germline CDR1 and CDR2 sequences are LGHDT and YNNKEL (reference sequence). This chain's CDR3 is CASSRVDGGAGSPLHF. The CDR3 DNA follows: TGTGCCAGCAGCCGAGTGGACGGGGGGGCCGGCTCACCCCTCCACTTT.

This clonotype has at least ten counts. The genes are TRBV30 and TRBJ1-5; D is unresolved. Trimming cost V 3 bases and J 5 bases, with 11 bases left between them. The CDR3 is 13 amino acids. Germline lookup yields CDR1 GTSNPN and CDR2 SVGIG (reference sequence). The CDR3 is CAWSSYSDQPQHF. The CDR3 region has the DNA TGTGCCTGGAGCAGCTACAGTGATCAGCCCCAGCATTTT.

The chain recombines TRBV7-9 with TRBJ2-1; 10 bases are a match to TRBD1. CDR3 length: 16 residues. V lost 1 base to trimming and J lost 8 bases; unmatched junction nucleotides: 8. CDR1 and CDR2 (germline): SEHNR, FQNEAQ (reference sequence). DNA for the CDR3: TGTGCCAGCAGCTTAGTTGGGACAGGGGTTAACGATGAGCAGTTCTTC. It specifies CASSLVGTGVNDEQFF.

The chain combines TRBV5-5 with TRBJ1-2; 9 nucleotides line up with TRBD1. The trim removed 2 bases at V and 4 bases at J, leaving 6 bases unmatched. CDR1 is SGHKS, CDR2 YYEKEE, per germline (reference sequence). The CDR3 runs to 15 residues. In nucleotides, the CDR3 is TGTGCCAGCAGCTTCAACAGGGGGCAGGGCTATGGCTACACCTTC. It specifies CASSFNRGQGYGYTF. The whole variable domain, filled in from reference TRBV5-5 and TRBJ1-2, reads DAGVTQSPTHLIKTRGQQVTLRCSPISGHKSVSWYQQVLGQGPQFIFQYYEKEERGRGNFPDRFSARQFPNYSSELNVNALLLGDSALYLCASSFNRGQGYGYTFGSGTRLTVV.

In this sample, this clonotype turned up many times. The chain combines TRBV3-1 with TRBJ2-1, with D hard to call. The germline V and J ends were trimmed by 0 bases and 4 bases, with 4 bases remaining between them. The CDR3 has 13 amino acids. The germline V gene encodes CDR1 LGHDT and CDR2 YNNKEL (reference sequence). The CDR3 loop reads CASSQDRYNEQFF. In DNA, the CDR3 is TGTGCCAGCAGCCAAGATCGGTACAATGAGCAGTTCTTC.

This clonotype was seen many times. The CDR3 nucleotides are TGCGCCAGCAGCCTCGGGGGTGCGAACACCGGGGAGCTGTTTTTT. It codes for CASSLGGANTGELFF. The chain employs TRBV5-1 and TRBJ2-2; D perhaps matches TRBD2 (6 bases). The CDR3 contains 15 residues. The V end lost 4 bases, the J end lost 0 bases, and 10 bases lay between the germline ends. Germline CDR1 and CDR2: SGHRS and YFSETQ.

This clonotype was recorded many times. V gene TRBV20-1 combines with J gene TRBJ2-7, with D tentatively TRBD1 or TRBD2 (5 bases each). V dropped 1 base and J dropped 2 bases, with 18 bases sitting between them. CDR3 size: 16 residues. The germline V gene encodes CDR1 DFQATT and CDR2 SNEGSKA (reference sequence). The CDR3 nucleotides are TGCAGTGCTAGAGCAACCTTGACGGGGCAGACCTACGAGCAGTACTTC. It translates to CSARATLTGQTYEQYF.